This T cell receptor (beta chain) was sequenced in a study of T cells in Graves' hyperthyroidism and ophthalmopathy. Patients showing uncontrolled infection, other autoimmune disease, pregnancy or lactation were ineligible. Authors of the study amplified TCR beta CDR3 regions from RNA transcripts. In the first-round RT-PCR of the TCR CDR3, the HTBI primer set was used. TCRdb processed the multiplex PCR reads anew with MiXCR; each CDR3 protein has one entry. The sample lists around 580,000 distinct CDR3 sequences, 40% to 55% seen once, with about 8.3% in the top ten. V lost 5 bases, J lost 8 bases, and 5 bases stayed unmatched. This CDR3 has 13 residues. CDR1 and CDR2 (germline): SNHLY, FYNNEI.

The sequenced sample was peripheral blood or thyroid tissue (not recorded which). The rearrangement joins TRBV2 to TRBJ1-2; 10 bases line up with TRBD1. This TCR derives from a woman aged 18-30 years with Graves' hyperthyroidism. CDR3 bases: TGTGCCAGCAGTAGGACAGGGGGGCTCGGCTACACCTTC. It specifies CASSRTGGLGYTF. Combining the CDR3 with reference TRBV2 and TRBJ1-2 gives the whole variable domain EPEVTQTPSHQVTQMGQEVILRCVPISNHLYFYWYRQILGQKVEFLVSFYNNEISEKSEIFDDQFSVERPDGSNFTLKIRSTKLEDSAMYFCASSRTGGLGYTFGSGTRLTVV.